This passage covers 27 T cell receptor beta chains from one sample sequenced in a study of human CD8 memory T cell subsets (dated by TCRdb to about 2020). The sample was run on a NextSeq 550. A Human TCR Profiling Kit was used to prepare UMI-labeled 5' RACE TCRbeta libraries. The reads, reprocessed by TCRdb, yield one row per CDR3 protein sequence and no DNA. This sample's clone table shows roughly 5,000 distinct CDR3 sequences. The top ten clonotypes cover 20% to 30% of the sample. The material sequenced was CD8+ effector memory T cells (TEM) sorted from PBMCs. The sample's cell subset or site label is to be understood as: effector memory CD8 T cells, CCR7- CD45RO+ CD95+. Receptors were obtained from a human donor in good health.

The genes are TRBV7-8 and TRBJ1-2. The CDR3 length is 12 residues. The germline V gene has CDR1 SGHVS and CDR2 FQNEAQ. The CDR3 region is CASRPGSGIYTF.

CDR3: CASSPQEYNEQFF. V and J are TRBV5-5 and TRBJ2-1; as DNA is missing, the TRBD1 call by TCRdb cannot be tested. The CDR3 totals 13 residues. Germline V lookup: CDR1 SGHKS, CDR2 YYEKEE (reference sequence).

The chain links TRBV29-1 to TRBJ2-2; the TCRdb call, TRBD2, lacks DNA for checking. CDR1 is SQVTM, CDR2 ANQGSEA, per germline. This CDR3 spans 16 amino acids. The CDR3 sequence is CSVRPDSGRGTGELFF.

The V call is TRBV15, the J call TRBJ2-1; no DNA is available, so the TRBD2 call from TCRdb remains unchecked. There are 15 residues in the CDR3. Germline CDR1 reads LNHNV; CDR2 reads YYDKDF (reference sequence). The CDR3 here is CATSNSSGSSDEQFF.

The CDR3 is CASSQEGGSGGSNEQFF. The chain links TRBV4-1 to TRBJ2-1; TCRdb proposes TRBD2, but this gene call is untestable without DNA. The CDR3 runs 17 residues. Germline values: CDR1 MGHRA, CDR2 YSYEKL.

Its frequency marks this clonotype as medium-sized (0.01 to 0.1%). The V call is TRBV6-2 or TRBV6-3, the J call TRBJ2-3; TCRdb's D gene call, TRBD1, goes unchecked for lack of DNA. CDR3 length equals 15 residues. Germline V lookup: CDR1 MNHEY, CDR2 SVGEGT. The CDR3 reads CASSAGGTGADTQYF.

V usage is TRBV20-1 and J usage is TRBJ2-3; the D gene TCRdb calls, TRBD1, cannot be checked with no DNA. Germline CDR1 reads DFQATT; CDR2 reads SNEGSKA (reference sequence). The CDR3 has 14 amino acids. CDR3 sequence: CSARGGGEADTQYF.

This chain uses TRBV6-4 with TRBJ2-2; TCRdb gives TRBD2 as the D gene, but with no DNA this cannot be confirmed. The CDR3 is made up of 14 amino acids. Germline V gene sequence: CDR1 MRHNA, CDR2 SNTAGT. The CDR3 protein is CASSPTSDTGELFF.

Considering frequency, this clonotype is medium-sized (0.01 to 0.1%). The chain links TRBV2 to TRBJ1-5; without DNA, the TCRdb call of TRBD1 cannot be checked. Germline CDR1 SNHLY, CDR2 FYNNEI. CDR3 length: 13 amino acids. The CDR3 spells CASTDRGGQPQHF.

V gene TRBV28 combines with J gene TRBJ1-1; the D gene TCRdb calls, TRBD1, cannot be checked with no DNA. Germline V gene lookup returns CDR1 MDHEN and CDR2 SYDVKM. The CDR3 has 11 amino acids. The CDR3 spells CASTGVTEAFF.

This chain connects TRBV25-1 to TRBJ2-1; TCRdb's D call of TRBD1 is untestable without DNA. The CDR3 spans 13 residues. CDR1 and CDR2 from the germline V gene are MGHDK and SYGVNS. The CDR3 protein is CASTPGQTNEQFF.

The V call is TRBV6-2 or TRBV6-3, the J call TRBJ2-7. This CDR3 is built from 14 residues. Germline V gene data show CDR1 as MNHEY and CDR2 as SVGEGT. This CDR3 is CASSYTASSYEQYF.

The genes are TRBV6-4 and TRBJ1-2. The germline V gene has CDR1 MRHNA and CDR2 SNTAGT. There are 14 residues in the CDR3. The CDR3 region is CASSGGPEGSGYTF.

The rearrangement links TRBV20-1 to TRBJ2-2. This CDR3 region has 14 residues. Germline CDR1 DFQATT, CDR2 SNEGSKA (reference sequence). This chain's CDR3 is CSARLQGDAGELFF.

The gene calls are TRBV4-3 and TRBJ2-3; with no DNA, the TCRdb D assignment of TRBD2 cannot be verified. This CDR3 has 17 amino acids. Germline loops: CDR1 LGHNA, CDR2 YSLEER. The CDR3 loop is CASSQDLLAGEADTQYF.

J is TRBJ2-1 and V is TRBV6-4; checking the TCRdb D call of TRBD2 is not possible without DNA. The CDR3 has 15 amino acids. Germline CDR1 MRHNA, CDR2 SNTAGT. The chain's CDR3 is CASSVLAGASNEQFF.

The rearrangement links TRBV28 to TRBJ2-7; TCRdb's D gene call, TRBD1, goes unchecked for lack of DNA. CDR1 and CDR2 from the germline V gene are MDHEN and SYDVKM. The CDR3 is 12 residues long. CDR3 loop: CASSLEGGEQYF. Complete variable domain (other parts from reference TRBV28 and TRBJ2-7): DVKVTQSSRYLVKRTGEKVFLECVQDMDHENMFWYRQDPGLGLRLIYFSYDVKMKEKGDIPEGYSVSREKKERFSLILESASTNQTSMYLCASSLEGGEQYFGPGTRLTVT.

This clonotype ranks as medium-sized in terms of frequency. The chain has TRBV6-2 or TRBV6-3 and TRBJ2-5; TCRdb designates TRBD1, a call that cannot be tested without DNA. Germline lookup yields CDR1 MNHEY and CDR2 SVGEGT. This CDR3 contains 14 residues. The CDR3 spells CASSYSGAEETQYF.

This clonotype is labeled medium-sized based on frequency. V usage is TRBV20-1 and J usage is TRBJ2-1; TCRdb gives TRBD2 as the D gene, but with no DNA this cannot be confirmed. CDR1 is DFQATT, CDR2 SNEGSKA, per germline (reference sequence). This CDR3 region has 15 residues. The CDR3 is CSASSSGGDYNEQFF.

This clonotype is identified as medium-sized from frequency. The J gene is TRBJ2-3, the V gene TRBV15; the TRBD1 assignment by TCRdb is unverifiable without DNA. The CDR3 runs to 16 residues. Germline-derived CDR1 and CDR2 are LNHNV and YYDKDF (reference sequence). The CDR3 protein is CATSRDMSGGSDTQYF.

The chain couples TRBV5-1 to TRBJ2-7. Germline CDR1 is SGHRS and CDR2 is YFSETQ. The CDR3 sequence is 11 residues long. The CDR3 loop is CASSYSYEQYF.

This chain joins TRBV7-3 and TRBJ2-7. CDR1 is SGHTA and CDR2 is FQGTGA in the germline V gene. CDR3 size: 13 residues. The CDR3 spells CASSLTTDYEQYF.

This sequence joins TRBV4-1 and TRBJ2-4; the D gene TCRdb calls, TRBD2, cannot be checked with no DNA. Germline lookup yields CDR1 MGHRA and CDR2 YSYEKL. The CDR3 runs 14 residues. This chain's CDR3 is CASSHWEALDIQYF.

The rearrangement joins TRBV6-2 or TRBV6-3 to TRBJ2-1; there is no DNA to check the TCRdb D call of TRBD2. CDR3 length: 15 residues. CDR1 is MNHEY, CDR2 SVGEGT, per germline. CDR3 sequence: CASSRRLAGYNEQFF.

CDR3 loop: CASSPILAGKNEQFF. The chain carries TRBV7-9 and TRBJ2-1; TCRdb reports TRBD2, a call that lacks DNA to check it against. This CDR3 spans 15 amino acids. Looked up from germline, CDR1 is SEHNR and CDR2 is FQNEAQ (reference sequence).

V usage is TRBV6-4 and J usage is TRBJ2-1; TCRdb proposes TRBD2, but this gene call is untestable without DNA. CDR1 MRHNA and CDR2 SNTAGT come from the germline V gene. The CDR3 length is 16 residues. CDR3 sequence: CASSELAGGPGNEQFF.

The rearrangement links TRBV9 to TRBJ2-7. The CDR3 runs to 12 residues. Germline V gene data show CDR1 as SGDLS and CDR2 as YYNGEE. CDR3 in amino acids: CASGDGDSEQYF.